The entry below describes one T cell receptor beta chain. Its antigen is currently not known. No much larger clone exists at a distance of one base, and base qualities are not known. This sample stems from a study of blood T cells in healthy people across ages (dated by TCRdb to the mid-2010s). About the investigation overall: In model experiments, roughly one uniquely barcoded TCR beta cDNA molecule per two T cells was captured by template switching. Using deep sequencing normalized with unique cDNA molecular identifiers, the study measured how TCR beta repertoire diversity changes with age. Four age groups were formed from the donors: young (average approximately 15 years), middle-aged (just under 40), aged (62) and long-lived (roughly 81). The study analyzed two additional independent replicas of 1 million unique cDNA reads from the same blood draw for two donors, one aged 18 to 30 and one aged 80 or older. Results and caveats for the whole study, not just this receptor: Since profiling was done on bulk unsorted PBMCs, naive and antigen-experienced compartments could not be conclusively compared. There was a strong correlation between observed TCR beta diversity and the percentage of naive T cells measured by flow cytometry. Estimates of total diversity based on one million sequenced T cells were considered lower bounds and underestimates. Because the CMV infection status of the donors was unknown, age-related changes in expanded clonotypes may potentially have been confounded. Compared with the aged group, the long-lived group had more naive CD4+ T cells, fewer expanded clones and increased TCR diversity, a pattern suggesting age selection. Observed TCR beta diversity per million T cells fell roughly linearly with age, and a significant reduction was already apparent by age roughly 40.

The donors were 40 or so Caucasian individuals from Russia, aged about 6 to 95 years, who were systemically healthy. Ten milliliters of peripheral blood were drawn from each donor into EDTA-treated Vacutainer tubes. Ficoll-Paque density-gradient centrifugation was used to isolate PBMCs, with at least 6 million obtained per sample. Total RNA, at least 6 micrograms per sample, was extracted from PBMCs with Trizol reagent. Naive CD45RAhigh/CD27high T cell percentages were measured by flow cytometry on a PBMC aliquot from every donor. The library was built by means of 5' RACE. The reads were generated on an Illumina HiSeq 2500. The second PCR ran for about 6 to 12 cycles and used a J-beta primer mix along with a sample-barcoded 5' primer. A template-switch 5' adaptor carrying 12 random nucleotides introduced a unique molecular identifier onto each TCR beta cDNA molecule. Each sample yielded at least 3 million CDR3-containing paired-end reads. First-strand cDNA was synthesized from all RNA with the Mint cDNA synthesis kit, primed by a TRBC-specific oligonucleotide. All cDNA was treated with uracil-DNA glycosylase and then went through a first 18-cycle PCR with the universal primers M1SS and BC2_uni_R. In the paper's pipeline: Normalization of each sample was performed by random selection of 1 million high-quality reads, each carrying a distinct molecular identifier. Instead of being binned into consensus sequences, reads that shared molecular identifiers were thrown out. MiTCR, run with a Q25 quality threshold and the strictest error-elimination algorithm, handled CDR3 identification, clonotype clustering and error correction. A nonparametric unseen species model using Euler transformation provided a lower-bound estimate of total TCR beta diversity. In-frame beta chains were kept once TCRdb had trimmed the public reads at Q25 with fastp and called clones with MiXCR. Each entry is one CDR3 protein sequence, shown with its most common DNA and genes. It is TCRdb's table, rather than the study itself, that gives the V and J calls and clone size. This sample has around 800,000 distinct CDR3 sequences in its table, and 20% to 30% of those were observed once. About 3% of the sample is held by the ten biggest clonotypes.

The CDR3 holds 13 amino acids from the cysteine to the phenylalanine. This entry keeps only the CDR3 DNA: 39 bases, framed from base 1. CDR1 and CDR2, per the germline V gene, are SQVTM and ANQGSEA. These same data were also listed under a study on T cells of mothers and their children. The second source states: Nine systemically healthy Caucasian individuals served as donors, namely three mothers together with their six children. cDNA synthesis used all of the extracted RNA, with approximately 1.4 ug of RNA in each 15 ul reaction. In the second PCR, the M1S primer added sample barcodes and 2-4 random nucleotides. Over 9.5 million TCR beta CDR3 reads were obtained for each mother, and approximately 2.9 million reads were obtained for each child. Thymic selection similarly shapes TCR recombination output in related and unrelated pairs, with minor effect from inherited differences. Normalized repertoire overlap was always slightly but never significantly higher in related than unrelated mother-child pairs. Persistent microchimeric T cell clones were not detected, at a sensitivity of approximately 93 clones per million clonotypes. To look for features that set related mother-child pairs apart from unrelated individuals, the researchers ran deep NGS to compare the TCR beta repertoires of mothers and children. The mean age was 40 +/- 4 years for the mothers and approximately 11 +/- 4 years for the children. After adapters were ligated using NEBNext reagents, the libraries underwent 100+100 nt paired-end sequencing on an Illumina HiSeq 2000. Mother and child libraries were prepared a month apart and sequenced in separate runs to prevent cross-contamination. Between about 500,000 and 2,100,000 distinct TCR beta clonotypes were identified per donor. Naive TCR beta clonotypes were estimated from low-frequency clonotypes matched to each donor's FACS-determined naive share, without sorting.

What was sequenced was blood. The sequence derives from a boy younger than 18 in good health. The sequence links TRBV29-1 to TRBJ2-1; 9 bases in the middle match TRBD1. The J call could be wrong; TRBJ2-5 is a better fit for the DNA end. The CDR3: CSVSGQGRETQYF. The nucleotides are TGCAGCGTATCGGGACAGGGCCGAGAGACCCAGTACTTC.